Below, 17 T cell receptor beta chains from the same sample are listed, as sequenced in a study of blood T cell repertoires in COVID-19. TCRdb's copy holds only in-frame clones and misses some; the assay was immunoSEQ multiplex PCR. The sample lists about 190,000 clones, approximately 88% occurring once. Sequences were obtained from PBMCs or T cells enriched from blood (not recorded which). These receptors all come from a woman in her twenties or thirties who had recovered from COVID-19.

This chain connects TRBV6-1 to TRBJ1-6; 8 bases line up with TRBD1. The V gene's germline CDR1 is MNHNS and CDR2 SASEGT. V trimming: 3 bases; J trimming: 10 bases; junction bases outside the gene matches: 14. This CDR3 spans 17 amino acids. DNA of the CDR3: TGTGCCAGCAGTGAGGACAGGGTCAGGACGTCAAACTCACCCCTCCACTTT. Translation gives CASSEDRVRTSNSPLHF.

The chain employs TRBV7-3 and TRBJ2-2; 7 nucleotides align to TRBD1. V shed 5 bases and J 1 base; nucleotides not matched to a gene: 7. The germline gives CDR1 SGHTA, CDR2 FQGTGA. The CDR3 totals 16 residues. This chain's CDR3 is CASSVYGTVNTGELFF. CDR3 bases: TGTGCCAGCAGCGTATATGGGACAGTGAACACCGGGGAGCTGTTTTTT.

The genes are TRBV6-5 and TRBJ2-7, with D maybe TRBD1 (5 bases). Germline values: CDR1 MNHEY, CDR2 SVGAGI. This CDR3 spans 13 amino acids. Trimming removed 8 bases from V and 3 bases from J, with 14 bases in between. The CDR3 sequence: CASGPPGRYEQYF. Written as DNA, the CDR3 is TGTGCCAGCGGACCCCCAGGGCGCTACGAGCAGTACTTC.

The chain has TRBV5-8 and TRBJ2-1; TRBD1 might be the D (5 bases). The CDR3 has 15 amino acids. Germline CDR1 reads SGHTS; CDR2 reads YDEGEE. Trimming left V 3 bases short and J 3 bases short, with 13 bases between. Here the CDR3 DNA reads TGTGCCAGCAGCTACAGGAGTGTTGTCTACAATGAGCAGTTCTTC. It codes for CASSYRSVVYNEQFF.

CDR3 sequence: CASSFGQGSIRGYTF. As DNA, the CDR3 is TGTGCCAGCAGCTTTGGACAGGGGAGTATTCGCGGCTACACCTTC. The rearrangement uses TRBV7-2 and TRBJ1-2; 9 positions match TRBD1. CDR3 length equals 15 residues. V shed 3 bases and J 8 bases; nucleotides not matched to a gene: 10. Germline V CDR1 and CDR2: SGHTA, FQGNSA.

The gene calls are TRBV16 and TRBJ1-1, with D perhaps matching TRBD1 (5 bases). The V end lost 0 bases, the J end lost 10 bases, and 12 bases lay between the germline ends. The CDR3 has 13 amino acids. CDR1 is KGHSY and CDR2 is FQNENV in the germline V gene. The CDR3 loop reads CASSQSGGVRAFF. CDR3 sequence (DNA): TGTGCCAGCAGCCAATCGGGGGGAGTTCGAGCTTTCTTT. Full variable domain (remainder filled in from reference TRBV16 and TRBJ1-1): GEEVAQTPKHLVRGEGQKAKLYCAPIKGHSYVFWYQQVLKNEFKFLISFQNENVFDETGMPKERFSAKCLPNSPCSLEIQATKLEDSAVYFCASSQSGGVRAFFGQGTRLTVV.

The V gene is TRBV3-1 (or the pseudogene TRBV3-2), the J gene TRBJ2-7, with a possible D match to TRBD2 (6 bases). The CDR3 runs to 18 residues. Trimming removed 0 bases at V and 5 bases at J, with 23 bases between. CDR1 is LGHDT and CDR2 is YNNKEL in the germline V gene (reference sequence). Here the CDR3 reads CASSQDYRLDLSSDEQYF. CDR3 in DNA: TGTGCCAGCAGCCAAGATTACAGACTAGACCTCTCCTCGGACGAGCAGTACTTC.

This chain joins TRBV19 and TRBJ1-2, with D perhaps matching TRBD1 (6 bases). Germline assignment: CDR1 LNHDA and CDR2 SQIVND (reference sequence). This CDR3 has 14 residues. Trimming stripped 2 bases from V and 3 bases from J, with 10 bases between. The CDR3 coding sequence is TGTGCCAGTAGTATAACAGGGAGTGACTATGGCTACACCTTC. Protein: CASSITGSDYGYTF.

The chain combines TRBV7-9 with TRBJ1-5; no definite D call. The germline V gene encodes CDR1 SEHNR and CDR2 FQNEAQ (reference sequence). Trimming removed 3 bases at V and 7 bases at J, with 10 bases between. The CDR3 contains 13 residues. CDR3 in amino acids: CASSFSTEQPQHF. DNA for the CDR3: TGTGCCAGCAGCTTCAGCACGGAGCAGCCCCAGCATTTT.

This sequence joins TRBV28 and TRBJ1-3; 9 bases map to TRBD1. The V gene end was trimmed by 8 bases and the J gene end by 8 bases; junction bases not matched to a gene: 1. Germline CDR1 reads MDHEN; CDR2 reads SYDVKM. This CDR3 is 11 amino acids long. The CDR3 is CASRQGDTIYF. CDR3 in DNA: TGTGCCAGCCGACAGGGGGACACCATATATTTT.

The CDR3 region has the DNA TGTGCCAGCAGCTTCGGGACAGGGGTTGGAAACACCATATATTTT. Encoded protein: CASSFGTGVGNTIYF. The chain uses TRBV7-9 and TRBJ1-3; 10 nucleotides line up with TRBD1. Germline-derived CDR1 and CDR2 are SEHNR and FQNEAQ (reference sequence). V shed 3 bases, J shed 3 bases, and the junction held 2 bases outside the gene matches. CDR3 length equals 15 residues.

The CDR3 bases are TGCAGCGTTGAGCCCCCTGACAGGTCTGGGGGCTACACCTTC. It is translated as CSVEPPDRSGGYTF. The chain employs TRBV29-1 and TRBJ1-2; possibly TRBD1 for D (6 bases). Germline-derived CDR1 and CDR2 are SQVTM and ANQGSEA. V was trimmed by 3 bases and J by 8 bases, leaving 19 bases between them. The CDR3 spans 14 residues.

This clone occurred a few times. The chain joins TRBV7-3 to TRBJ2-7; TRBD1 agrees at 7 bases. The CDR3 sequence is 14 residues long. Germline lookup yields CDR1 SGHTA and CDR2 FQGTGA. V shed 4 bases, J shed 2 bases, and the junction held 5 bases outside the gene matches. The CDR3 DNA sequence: TGTGCCAGCAGCTCCAGGACAGGAACCTACGAGCAGTACTTC. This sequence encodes CASSSRTGTYEQYF. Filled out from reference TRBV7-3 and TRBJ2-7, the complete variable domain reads GAGVSQTPSNKVTEKGKYVELRCDPISGHTALYWYRQSLGQGPEFLIYFQGTGAADDSGLPNDRFFAVRPEGSVSTLKIQRTERGDSAVYLCASSSRTGTYEQYFGPGTRLTVT.

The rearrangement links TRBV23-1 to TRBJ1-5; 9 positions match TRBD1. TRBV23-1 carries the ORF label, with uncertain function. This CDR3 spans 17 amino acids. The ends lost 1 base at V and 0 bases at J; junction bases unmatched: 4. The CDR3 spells CASSQYGTGYSNQPQHF. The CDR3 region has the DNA TGCGCCAGCAGTCAATACGGGACAGGGTATAGCAATCAGCCCCAGCATTTT.

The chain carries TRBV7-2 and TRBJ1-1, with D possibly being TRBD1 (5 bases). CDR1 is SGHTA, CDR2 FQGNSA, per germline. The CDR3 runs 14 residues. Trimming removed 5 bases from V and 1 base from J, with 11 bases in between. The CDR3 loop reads CASSRRGENTEAFF. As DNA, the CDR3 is TGTGCCAGCAGCAGAAGGGGTGAGAACACTGAAGCTTTCTTT.

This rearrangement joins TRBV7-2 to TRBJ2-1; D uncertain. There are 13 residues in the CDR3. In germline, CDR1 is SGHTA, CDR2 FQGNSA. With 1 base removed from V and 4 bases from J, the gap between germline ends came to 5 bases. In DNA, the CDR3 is TGTGCCAGCAGCTTAGTTCAGTACAATGAGCAGTTCTTC. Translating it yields CASSLVQYNEQFF.

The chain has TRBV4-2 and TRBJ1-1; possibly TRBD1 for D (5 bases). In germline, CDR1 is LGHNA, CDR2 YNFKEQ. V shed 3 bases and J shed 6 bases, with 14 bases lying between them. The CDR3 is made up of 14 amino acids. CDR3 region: CASSHNDRQPEAFF. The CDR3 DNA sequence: TGTGCCAGCAGCCATAATGATCGACAGCCTGAAGCTTTCTTT.